The 21 T cell receptor beta chains listed next were all sequenced from one sample in a study of radiotherapy plus CTLA-4 blockade in lung cancer. The data were produced by immunoSEQ multiplex PCR, yet TCRdb's version contains in-frame clones alone and is incomplete. Here the sample spans 50,000 to 65,000 clones, around 80% being singletons. The source material was peripheral blood, sampled from a patient treated with radiotherapy plus ipilimumab. Receptors were obtained from a human donor with non-small cell lung cancer whose response to radiotherapy plus ipilimumab could not be evaluated.

This rearrangement joins TRBV7-9 to TRBJ1-2; the D gene is possibly TRBD1 (5 bases). V was cut by 1 base and J by 7 bases, with 13 bases left in between. There are 14 residues in the CDR3. Germline V gives CDR1 SEHNR, CDR2 FQNEAQ (reference sequence). The CDR3, as DNA: TGTGCCAGCAGCTTAGATGACAGTTGGACTGGCTACACCTTC. It is translated as CASSLDDSWTGYTF.

J is TRBJ1-1 and V is TRBV10-3; no definite D call. V was trimmed by 3 bases and J by 4 bases, leaving 15 bases between them. CDR1 is ENHRY and CDR2 is SYGVKD in the germline V gene. The CDR3 is 15 residues long. DNA for the CDR3: TGTGCCATCAGTGAAGGGAGGGCCGGTCTCACTGAAGCTTTCTTT. Amino acid sequence: CAISEGRAGLTEAFF.

This clone has only a few counts. The genes are TRBV5-5 and TRBJ2-1; TRBD2 matches at 11 bases. The germline V gene has CDR1 SGHKS and CDR2 YYEKEE (reference sequence). The CDR3 sequence is 15 residues long. Trimming removed 1 base from V and 5 bases from J; junction bases left unmatched: 2. This CDR3 is CASSLTSGSHNEQFF. Here the CDR3 DNA reads TGTGCCAGCAGCTTGACTAGCGGGAGCCACAATGAGCAGTTCTTC.

The chain recombines TRBV27 with TRBJ1-1; D is possibly TRBD1 (6 bases). From germline, CDR1 is MNHEY and CDR2 SMNVEV (reference sequence). V was trimmed by 5 bases and J by 0 bases, leaving 19 bases between them. The CDR3 length is 17 residues. The CDR3 here is CASSHLFQGYMNTEAFF. The CDR3 region has the DNA TGTGCCAGCAGTCACCTGTTCCAGGGGTATATGAACACTGAAGCTTTCTTT.

The rearrangement links TRBV4-3 to TRBJ2-4; TRBD1 agrees at 7 bases. With V trimmed by 5 bases and J by 0 bases, 4 bases remained unmatched. Per the germline V gene, CDR1 is LGHNA and CDR2 is YSLEER. This CDR3 comprises 15 residues. CDR3 nucleotide sequence: TGCGCCAGCAGCGATGCAGGGGGAGCCAAAAACATTCAGTACTTC. This translates into CASSDAGGAKNIQYF.

The chain couples TRBV4-1 to TRBJ2-3; 9 bases agree with TRBD2. V trimming: 3 bases; J trimming: 2 bases; junction bases outside the gene matches: 6. This CDR3 is 16 amino acids long. From germline, CDR1 is MGHRA and CDR2 YSYEKL. CDR3: CASSHVSGRPTDTQYF. The CDR3 nucleotides are TGCGCCAGCAGCCACGTTAGCGGGAGACCCACAGATACGCAGTATTTT.

As concerns this clone: Its ends do not fully match the called genes, so a read error is possible. This chain uses TRBV7-9 with TRBJ2-1; D might be TRBD2 (6 bases). The CDR3 is 13 amino acids. Germline V gene lookup returns CDR1 SEHNR and CDR2 FQNEAQ (reference sequence). This chain's CDR3 is CASSRDSNNEQFF. The CDR3, as DNA: TGTGCCAGCAGCCGGGACTCCAACAATGAGCAGTTCTTC.

V gene TRBV27 combines with J gene TRBJ2-1; 13 positions agree with TRBD2. V was pared by 5 bases and J by 10 bases, with 5 bases of the junction left unmatched. Germline V gene lookup returns CDR1 MNHEY and CDR2 SMNVEV (reference sequence). The CDR3 sequence is 14 residues long. This chain's CDR3 is CASSTSGLAGEQFF. The CDR3 DNA reads TGTGCCAGCAGTACATCGGGACTAGCGGGGGAGCAGTTCTTC.

The CDR3 here is CASSLASGTDTQYF. In DNA, the CDR3 is TGTGCCAGCAGCTTAGCTTCTGGCACAGATACGCAGTATTTT. The rearrangement joins TRBV7-6 to TRBJ2-3; D gene ambiguous. The germline V gene has CDR1 SGHVS and CDR2 FNYEAQ. V was trimmed by 0 bases and J by 1 base, leaving 5 bases between them. This CDR3 is 14 amino acids long. Full variable domain (remainder filled in from reference TRBV7-6 and TRBJ2-3): GAGVSQSPRYKVTKRGQDVALRCDPISGHVSLYWYRQALGQGPEFLTYFNYEAQQDKSGLPNDRFSAERPEGSISTLTIQRTEQRDSAMYRCASSLASGTDTQYFGPGTRLTVL.

This chain connects TRBV4-1 to TRBJ2-7; possibly TRBD2 for D (6 bases). This CDR3 has 14 residues. The germline V gene encodes CDR1 MGHRA and CDR2 YSYEKL. The V gene lost 2 bases and the J gene lost 1 base, with 9 bases spanning the gap. The chain's CDR3 is CASSQWAGSYEQYF. The CDR3 DNA sequence: TGCGCCAGCAGCCAATGGGCGGGGTCCTACGAGCAGTACTTC.

J is TRBJ1-1 and V is TRBV18; possibly TRBD1 for D (5 bases). Deletions cut 3 bases from V and 2 bases from J, with 16 bases between. Looked up from germline, CDR1 is KGHSH and CDR2 is LQKENI. The CDR3 consists of 16 residues. The CDR3 spells CASSPRDSGLNTEAFF. CDR3 coding DNA: TGTGCCAGCTCACCTCGGGACTCCGGACTAAACACTGAAGCTTTCTTT.

This sequence joins TRBV18 and TRBJ2-3; 8 bases are shared with TRBD2. Germline CDR1 and CDR2: KGHSH and LQKENI. The trim removed 4 bases at V and 2 bases at J, leaving 5 bases unmatched. CDR3 size: 15 residues. The DNA for the CDR3 is TGTGCCAGCTCACTGCCGGGGGGGATCACAGATACGCAGTATTTT. Amino acid sequence: CASSLPGGITDTQYF.

This chain connects TRBV4-1 to TRBJ1-1; 8 positions match TRBD1. The germline gives CDR1 MGHRA, CDR2 YSYEKL. This CDR3 is 17 amino acids long. With 2 bases clipped from V and 4 bases from J, the junction kept 12 bases outside the gene matches. The CDR3 here is CASSQPGQGPRGTEAFF. The CDR3 DNA is TGCGCCAGCAGCCAACCCGGACAGGGCCCTCGAGGCACTGAAGCTTTCTTT.

The chain has TRBV29-1 and TRBJ2-3, with 8 bases lining up with TRBD1. Germline lookup yields CDR1 SQVTM and CDR2 ANQGSEA. The J segment lost 0 bases and the V segment lost 7 bases, leaving 9 bases of the junction unmatched. CDR3 length equals 15 residues. CDR3 in DNA: TGCAGCGCGCTAGCCGGGACAGGCAGCACAGATACGCAGTATTTT. Translation gives CSALAGTGSTDTQYF.

The V call is TRBV15, the J call TRBJ1-5; D uncertain. With 8 bases removed from V and 4 bases from J, the gap between germline ends came to 9 bases. Germline CDR1 reads LNHNV; CDR2 reads YYDKDF (reference sequence). There are 12 residues in the CDR3. This chain's CDR3 is CATGGWNQPQHF. The CDR3 DNA reads as TGTGCCACCGGAGGGTGGAATCAGCCCCAGCATTTT.

This clone was recorded a few times. The chain is built from TRBV9 and TRBJ1-6; 7 bases map to TRBD1. Germline V lookup: CDR1 SGDLS, CDR2 YYNGEE. Trimming at V came to 3 bases and at J to 6 bases, leaving 6 bases not matched to a gene. CDR3 length: 15 amino acids. The CDR3 nucleotides read TGTGCCAGCAGCGCCGAGGGACAGCGTAATTCACCCCTCCACTTT. Amino acids: CASSAEGQRNSPLHF.

The chain combines TRBV6-1 with TRBJ1-2; TRBD1 aligns across 12 bases. Germline V gene lookup returns CDR1 MNHNS and CDR2 SASEGT. V gave up 5 bases and J gave up 8 bases; unmatched junction bases: 9. The length of the CDR3 is 15 residues. In DNA form, the CDR3 reads TGTGCCAGCAGTCCAAGACCGGGACAGGGGGCAGGCTACACCTTC. It yields the protein CASSPRPGQGAGYTF.

This chain joins TRBV7-8 and TRBJ1-5; tentatively, D is TRBD1 (5 bases). Looked up from germline, CDR1 is SGHVS and CDR2 is FQNEAQ. The CDR3 is made up of 15 amino acids. The V end was cut by 1 base, the J end by 4 bases, with 11 bases between. CDR3 nucleotide sequence: TGTGCCAGCAGCTTAGTCCAGGGCTTTAATCAGCCCCAGCATTTT. This codes for CASSLVQGFNQPQHF.

This clone has just a few counts. The gene calls are TRBV18 and TRBJ1-1; possible D gene TRBD1, 5 bases. The CDR3 has 12 residues. Trimming removed 3 bases from V and 7 bases from J, with 9 bases in between. Germline V gene data show CDR1 as KGHSH and CDR2 as LQKENI. The CDR3 DNA reads TGTGCCAGCTCACCCGCGGGACTTGAAGCTTTCTTT. It encodes CASSPAGLEAFF.

This rearrangement joins TRBV29-1 to TRBJ1-4; a weak D match, TRBD1 (5 bases). Germline CDR1 and CDR2: SQVTM and ANQGSEA. V gave up 7 bases and J gave up 7 bases, with 13 bases separating them. CDR3 length: 12 amino acids. CDR3 protein: CSAGLTFEKLFF. The CDR3, as DNA: TGCAGCGCGGGACTGACATTTGAAAAACTGTTTTTT.

This rearrangement joins TRBV5-4 to TRBJ1-6, with D possibly being TRBD1 (5 bases). Trimming stripped 2 bases from V and 7 bases from J, with 19 bases between. The CDR3 runs 17 residues. Germline values: CDR1 SGHNT, CDR2 YYREEE (reference sequence). The CDR3 is CASSFFQGRYLNSPLHF. CDR3 nucleotide sequence: TGTGCCAGCAGCTTTTTCCAGGGCCGCTATTTGAATTCACCCCTCCACTTT.